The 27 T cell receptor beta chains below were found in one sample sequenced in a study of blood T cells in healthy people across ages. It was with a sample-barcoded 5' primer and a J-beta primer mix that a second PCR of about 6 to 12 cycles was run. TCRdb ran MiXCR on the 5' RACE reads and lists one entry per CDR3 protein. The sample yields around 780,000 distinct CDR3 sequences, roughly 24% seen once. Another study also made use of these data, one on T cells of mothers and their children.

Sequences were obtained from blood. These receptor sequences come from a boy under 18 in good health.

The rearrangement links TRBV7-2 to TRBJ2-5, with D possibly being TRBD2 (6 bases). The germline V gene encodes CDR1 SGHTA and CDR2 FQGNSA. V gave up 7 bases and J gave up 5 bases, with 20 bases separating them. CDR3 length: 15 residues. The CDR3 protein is CASTISGLAAETQYF. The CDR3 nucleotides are TGTGCCAGCACCATAAGCGGGCTAGCCGCGGAGACCCAGTACTTC. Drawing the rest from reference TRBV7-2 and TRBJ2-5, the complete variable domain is GAGVSQSPSNKVTEKGKDVELRCDPISGHTALYWYRQSLGQGLEFLIYFQGNSAPDKSGLPSDRFSAERTGGSVSTLTIQRTQQEDSAVYLCASTISGLAAETQYFGPGTRLLVL.

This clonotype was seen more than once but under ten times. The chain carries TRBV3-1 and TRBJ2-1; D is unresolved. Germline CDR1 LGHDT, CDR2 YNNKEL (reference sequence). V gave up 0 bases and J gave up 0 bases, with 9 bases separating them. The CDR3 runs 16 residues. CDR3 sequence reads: CASSQDDRSSYNEQFF. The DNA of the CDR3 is TGTGCCAGCAGCCAAGATGACCGGAGCTCCTACAATGAGCAGTTCTTC.

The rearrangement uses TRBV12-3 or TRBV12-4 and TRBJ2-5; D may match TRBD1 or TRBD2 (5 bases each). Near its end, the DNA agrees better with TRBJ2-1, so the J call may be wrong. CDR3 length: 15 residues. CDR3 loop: CASRGALRDPNEQFF. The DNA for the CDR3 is TGTGCCAGCCGGGGAGCTCTGAGGGACCCCAATGAGCAGTTCTTC.

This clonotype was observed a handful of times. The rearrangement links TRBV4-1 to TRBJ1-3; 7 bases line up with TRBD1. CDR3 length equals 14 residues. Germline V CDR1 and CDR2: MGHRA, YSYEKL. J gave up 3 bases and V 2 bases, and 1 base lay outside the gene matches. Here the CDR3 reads CASSQRTGGNTIYF. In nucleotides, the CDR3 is TGCGCCAGCAGCCAACGGACAGGTGGAAACACCATATATTTT.

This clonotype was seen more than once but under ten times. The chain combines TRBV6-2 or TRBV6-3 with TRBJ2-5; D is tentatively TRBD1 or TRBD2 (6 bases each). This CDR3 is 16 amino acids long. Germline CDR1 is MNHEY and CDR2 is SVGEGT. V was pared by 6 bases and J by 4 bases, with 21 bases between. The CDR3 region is CASRTLLWGAGETQYF. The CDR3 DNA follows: TGTGCCAGCAGAACCCTACTATGGGGGGCGGGAGAGACCCAGTACTTC.

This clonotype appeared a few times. The CDR3 spells CASSEANGRASTDTQYF. CDR3 DNA: TGTGCCAGCAGTGAAGCCAACGGACGTGCTAGCACAGATACGCAGTATTTT. The V gene is TRBV2, the J gene TRBJ2-3, with D uncertain. CDR1 and CDR2 from the germline V gene are SNHLY and FYNNEI. CDR3 length equals 17 residues. Trimming removed 0 bases at V and 0 bases at J, with 13 bases between.

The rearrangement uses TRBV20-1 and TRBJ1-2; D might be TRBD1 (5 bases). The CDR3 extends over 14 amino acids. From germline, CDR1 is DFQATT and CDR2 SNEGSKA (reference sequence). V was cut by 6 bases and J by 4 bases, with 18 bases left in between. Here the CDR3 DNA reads TGCAGTGCCCCTCCCGGGACGGGGGTCTATGGCTACACCTTC. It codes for CSAPPGTGVYGYTF.

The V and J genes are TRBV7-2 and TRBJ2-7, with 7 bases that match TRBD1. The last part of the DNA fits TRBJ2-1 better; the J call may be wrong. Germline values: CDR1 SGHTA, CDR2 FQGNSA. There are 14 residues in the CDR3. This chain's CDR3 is CASSQWTGTAEQFF. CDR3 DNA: TGTGCCAGCAGTCAATGGACAGGCACAGCAGAGCAGTTCTTC.

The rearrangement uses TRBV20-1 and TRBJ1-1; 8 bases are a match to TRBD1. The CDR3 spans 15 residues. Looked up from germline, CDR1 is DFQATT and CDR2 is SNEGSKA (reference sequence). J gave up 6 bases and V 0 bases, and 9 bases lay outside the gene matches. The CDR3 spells CSARDPGQVSAEAFF. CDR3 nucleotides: TGCAGTGCTAGAGATCCGGGACAGGTGAGCGCTGAAGCTTTCTTT.

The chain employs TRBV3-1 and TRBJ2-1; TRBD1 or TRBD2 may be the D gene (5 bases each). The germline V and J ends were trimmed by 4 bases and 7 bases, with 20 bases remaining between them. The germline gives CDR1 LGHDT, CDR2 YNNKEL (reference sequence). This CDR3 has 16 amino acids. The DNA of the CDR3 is TGTGCCAGCAGCCGGGAGACAGTTTCGGCGACTAATGAGCAGTTCTTC. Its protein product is CASSRETVSATNEQFF.

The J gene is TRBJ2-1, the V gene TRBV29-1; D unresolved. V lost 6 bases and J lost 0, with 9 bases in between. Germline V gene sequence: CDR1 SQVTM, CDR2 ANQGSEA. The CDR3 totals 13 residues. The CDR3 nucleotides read TGCAGCGTCGTTTCTGGCTCCTACAATGAGCAGTTCTTC. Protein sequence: CSVVSGSYNEQFF.

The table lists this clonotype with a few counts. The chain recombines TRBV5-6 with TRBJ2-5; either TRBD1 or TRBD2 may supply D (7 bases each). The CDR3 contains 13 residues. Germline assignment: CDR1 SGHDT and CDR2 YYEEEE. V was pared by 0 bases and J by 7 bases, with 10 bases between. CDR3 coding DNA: TGTGCCAGCAGCTTGGTCAGGGGGGGGACCCAGTACTTC. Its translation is CASSLVRGGTQYF.

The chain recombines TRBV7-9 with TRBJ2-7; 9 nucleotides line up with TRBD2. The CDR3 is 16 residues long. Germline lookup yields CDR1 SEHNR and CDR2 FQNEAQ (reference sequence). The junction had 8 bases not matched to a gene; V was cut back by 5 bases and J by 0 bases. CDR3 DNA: TGTGCCAGCAGCCGATCGGGACTAGCCGGCTCCTACGAGCAGTACTTC. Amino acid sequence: CASSRSGLAGSYEQYF.

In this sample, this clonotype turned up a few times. CDR3 amino acids: CASNPTGSPYNEQFF. The DNA for the CDR3 is TGTGCCAGCAACCCAACAGGGTCCCCCTACAATGAGCAGTTCTTC. V and J are TRBV7-8 and TRBJ2-1; maybe TRBD1 (6 bases). V lost 7 bases to trimming and J lost 2 bases, with 15 bases between them. This CDR3 comprises 15 residues. Germline V gene data show CDR1 as SGHVS and CDR2 as FQNEAQ. Looking up the rest from reference TRBV7-8 and TRBJ2-1 gives the full variable domain: GAGVSQSPRYKVAKRGQDVALRCDPISGHVSLFWYQQALGQGPEFLTYFQNEAQLDKSGLPSDRFFAERPEGSVSTLKIQRTQQEDSAVYLCASNPTGSPYNEQFFGPGTRLTVL.

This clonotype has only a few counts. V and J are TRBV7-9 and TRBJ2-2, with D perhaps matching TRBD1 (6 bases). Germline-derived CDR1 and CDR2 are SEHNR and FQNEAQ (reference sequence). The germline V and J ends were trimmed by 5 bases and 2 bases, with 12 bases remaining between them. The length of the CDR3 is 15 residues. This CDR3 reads CASSIHRANTGELFF. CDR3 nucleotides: TGTGCCAGCAGCATCCACAGGGCCAACACCGGGGAGCTGTTTTTT.

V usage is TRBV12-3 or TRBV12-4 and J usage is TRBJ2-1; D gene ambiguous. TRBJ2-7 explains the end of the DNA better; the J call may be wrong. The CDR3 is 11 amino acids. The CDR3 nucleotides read TGTGCCAGCAGTGCTAGGAGCGAGCAGTACTTC. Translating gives CASSARSEQYF.

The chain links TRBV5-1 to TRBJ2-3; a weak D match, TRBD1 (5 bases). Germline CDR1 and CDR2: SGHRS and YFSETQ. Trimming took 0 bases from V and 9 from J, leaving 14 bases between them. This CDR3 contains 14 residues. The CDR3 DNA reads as TGCGCCAGCAGCTTGGACCAGGGCCCCGGGACGCAGTATTTT. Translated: CASSLDQGPGTQYF.

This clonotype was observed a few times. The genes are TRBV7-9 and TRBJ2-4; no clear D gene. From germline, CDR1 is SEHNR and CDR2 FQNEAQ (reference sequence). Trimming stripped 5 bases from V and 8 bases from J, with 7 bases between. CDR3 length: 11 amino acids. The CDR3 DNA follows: TGTGCCAGCAGCCTCTCGGACATTCAGTACTTC. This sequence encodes CASSLSDIQYF.

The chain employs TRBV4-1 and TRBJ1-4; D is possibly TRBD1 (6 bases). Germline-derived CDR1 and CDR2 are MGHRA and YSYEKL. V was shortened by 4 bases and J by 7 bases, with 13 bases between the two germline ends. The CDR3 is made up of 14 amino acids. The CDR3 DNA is TGCGCCAGCAGCCGTGTCGGGGGCGTTGAAAAACTGTTTTTT. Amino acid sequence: CASSRVGGVEKLFF.

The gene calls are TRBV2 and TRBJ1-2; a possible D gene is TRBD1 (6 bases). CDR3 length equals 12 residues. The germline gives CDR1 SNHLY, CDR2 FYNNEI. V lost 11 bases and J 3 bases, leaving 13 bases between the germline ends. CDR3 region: CAATGTHYGYTF. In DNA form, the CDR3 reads TGTGCCGCCACCGGGACACACTATGGCTACACCTTC.

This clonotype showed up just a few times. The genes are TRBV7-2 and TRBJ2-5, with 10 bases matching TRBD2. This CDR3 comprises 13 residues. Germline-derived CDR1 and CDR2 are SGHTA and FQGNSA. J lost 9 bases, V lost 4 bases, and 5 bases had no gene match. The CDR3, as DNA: TGTGCCAGCAGCTCAGGACTAGCGGCATCCCAGTACTTC. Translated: CASSSGLAASQYF. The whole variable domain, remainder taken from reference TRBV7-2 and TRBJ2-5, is GAGVSQSPSNKVTEKGKDVELRCDPISGHTALYWYRQSLGQGLEFLIYFQGNSAPDKSGLPSDRFSAERTGGSVSTLTIQRTQQEDSAVYLCASSSGLAASQYFGPGTRLLVL.

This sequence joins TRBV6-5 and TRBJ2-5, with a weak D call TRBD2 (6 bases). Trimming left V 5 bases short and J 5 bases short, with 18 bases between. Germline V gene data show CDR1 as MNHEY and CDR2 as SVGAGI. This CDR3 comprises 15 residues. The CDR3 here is CASSRAAGQGETQYF. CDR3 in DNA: TGTGCCAGCAGTCGGGCGGCGGGGCAAGGGGAGACCCAGTACTTC.

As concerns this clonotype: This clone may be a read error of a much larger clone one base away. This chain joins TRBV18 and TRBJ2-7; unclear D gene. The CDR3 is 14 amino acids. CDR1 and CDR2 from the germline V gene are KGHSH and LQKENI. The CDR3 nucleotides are TGTGCCAGCTCACCACTTAGTAGCTCCTACGAGCGGTACTTC. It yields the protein CASSPLSSSYERYF.

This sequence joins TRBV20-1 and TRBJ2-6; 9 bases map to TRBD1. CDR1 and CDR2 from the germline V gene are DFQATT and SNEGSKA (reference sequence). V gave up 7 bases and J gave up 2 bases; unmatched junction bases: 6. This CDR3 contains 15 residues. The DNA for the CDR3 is TGCAGTGTGGGGACAGGGTTCCCTGGGGCCAACGTCCTGACTTTC. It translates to CSVGTGFPGANVLTF.

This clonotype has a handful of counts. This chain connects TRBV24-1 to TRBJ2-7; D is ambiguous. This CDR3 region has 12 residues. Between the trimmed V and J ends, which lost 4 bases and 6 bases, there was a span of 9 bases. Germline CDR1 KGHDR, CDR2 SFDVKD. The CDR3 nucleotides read TGTGCCACCAGTGACCTGTCGAGCGAGCAGTACTTC. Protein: CATSDLSSEQYF.

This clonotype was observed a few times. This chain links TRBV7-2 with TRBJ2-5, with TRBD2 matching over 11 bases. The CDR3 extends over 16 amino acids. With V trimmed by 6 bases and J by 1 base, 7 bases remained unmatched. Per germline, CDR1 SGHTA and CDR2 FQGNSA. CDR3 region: CASSNVAGGIQETQYF. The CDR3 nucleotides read TGTGCCAGCAGTAATGTAGCGGGGGGGATCCAAGAGACCCAGTACTTC.

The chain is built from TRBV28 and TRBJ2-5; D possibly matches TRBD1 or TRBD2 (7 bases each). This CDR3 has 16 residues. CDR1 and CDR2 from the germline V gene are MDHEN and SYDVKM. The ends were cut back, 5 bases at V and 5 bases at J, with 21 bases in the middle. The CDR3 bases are TGTGCCAGCAGTCCGCGACAGGGAGGGGACCGGGAGACCCAGTACTTC. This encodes CASSPRQGGDRETQYF.